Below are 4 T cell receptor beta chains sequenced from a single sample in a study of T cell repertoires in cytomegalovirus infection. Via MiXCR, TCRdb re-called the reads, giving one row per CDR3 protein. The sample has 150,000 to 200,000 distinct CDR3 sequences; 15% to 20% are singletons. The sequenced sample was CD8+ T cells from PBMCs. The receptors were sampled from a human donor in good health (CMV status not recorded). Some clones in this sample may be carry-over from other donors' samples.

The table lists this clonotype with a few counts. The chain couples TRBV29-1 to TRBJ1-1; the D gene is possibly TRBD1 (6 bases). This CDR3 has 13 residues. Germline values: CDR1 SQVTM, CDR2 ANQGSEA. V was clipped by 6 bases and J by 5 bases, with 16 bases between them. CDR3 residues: CSVTIRGSTEAFF. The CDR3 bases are TGCAGCGTGACGATCAGGGGCAGTACTGAAGCTTTCTTT.

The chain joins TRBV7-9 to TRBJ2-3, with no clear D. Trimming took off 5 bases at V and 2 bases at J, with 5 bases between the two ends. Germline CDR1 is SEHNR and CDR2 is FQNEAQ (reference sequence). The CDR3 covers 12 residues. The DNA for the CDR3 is TGTGCCAGCAGCCAGAACACAGATACGCAGTATTTT. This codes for CASSQNTDTQYF.

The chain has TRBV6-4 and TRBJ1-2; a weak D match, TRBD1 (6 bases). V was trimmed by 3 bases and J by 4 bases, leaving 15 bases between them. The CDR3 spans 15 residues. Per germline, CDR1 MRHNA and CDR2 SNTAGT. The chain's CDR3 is CASSEEDSPTYGYTF. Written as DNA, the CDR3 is TGTGCCAGCAGTGAGGAGGACAGTCCCACCTATGGCTACACCTTC.

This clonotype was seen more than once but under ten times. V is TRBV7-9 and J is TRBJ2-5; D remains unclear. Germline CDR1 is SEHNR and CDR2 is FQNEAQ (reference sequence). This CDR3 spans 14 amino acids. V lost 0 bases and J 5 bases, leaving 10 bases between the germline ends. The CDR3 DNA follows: TGTGCCAGCAGCTTAGCTAGGCGACGGGAGACCCAGTACTTC. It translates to CASSLARRRETQYF.